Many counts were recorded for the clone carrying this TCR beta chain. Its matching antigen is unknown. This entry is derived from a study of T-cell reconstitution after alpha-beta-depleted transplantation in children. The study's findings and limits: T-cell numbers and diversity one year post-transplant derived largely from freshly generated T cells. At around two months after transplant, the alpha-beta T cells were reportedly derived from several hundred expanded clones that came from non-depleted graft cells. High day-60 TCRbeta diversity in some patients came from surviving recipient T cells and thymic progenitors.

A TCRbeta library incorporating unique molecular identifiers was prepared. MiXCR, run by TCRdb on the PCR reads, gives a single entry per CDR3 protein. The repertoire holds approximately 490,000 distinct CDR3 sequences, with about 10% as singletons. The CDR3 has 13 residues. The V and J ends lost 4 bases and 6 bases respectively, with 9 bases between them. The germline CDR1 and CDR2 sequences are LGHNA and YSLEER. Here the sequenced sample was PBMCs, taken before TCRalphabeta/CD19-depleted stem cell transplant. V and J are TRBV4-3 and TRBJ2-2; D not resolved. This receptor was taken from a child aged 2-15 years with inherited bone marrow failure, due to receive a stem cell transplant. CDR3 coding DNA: TGCGCCAGCAGCCTTATCGATGCCGGGGAGCTGTTTTTT. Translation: CASSLIDAGELFF.